Each of the 2 T cell receptor beta chains below was sequenced from the same sample in a study of spatial heterogeneity in lung cancer. MiXCR was run by TCRdb on the 5' RACE reads, yielding one entry per CDR3 protein. The sample holds roughly 80,000 distinct CDR3 sequences, roughly 13% seen once. Time point given: sample taken at primary tumor resection. Unsorted whole RNA of tumor, nontumor lung or frozen PBMC was sequenced. The sequencing here drew on PBMCs, taken at surgery. All receptors derive from a male donor with early-stage non-small cell lung cancer.

This clonotype was seen ten or more times. The CDR3 coding sequence is TGTGCCAGCATCTGGCTTATCCGAGGGACTGAAGCTTTCTTT. Translating it yields CASIWLIRGTEAFF. The rearrangement links TRBV7-9 to TRBJ1-1; no clear D. The CDR3 covers 14 residues. The germline gives CDR1 SEHNR, CDR2 FQNEAQ (reference sequence). Trimming cost V 7 bases and J 5 bases, with 17 bases left between them.

This clonotype was recorded a few times. V and J are TRBV5-6 and TRBJ2-7; D is possibly TRBD2 (5 bases). CDR3 length equals 12 residues. The germline V gene encodes CDR1 SGHDT and CDR2 YYEEEE. The V end was cut by 7 bases, the J end by 7 bases, with 15 bases between. CDR3: CASSDPGKEQYF. The CDR3 DNA reads as TGTGCCAGCTCCGATCCGGGGAAAGAGCAGTACTTC.